This T cell receptor (beta chain) was sequenced during a study of cytomegalovirus exposure and HLA in healthy donors. PCR employed 60 Vbeta and 13 Jbeta primers. Clones were read by immunoSEQ multiplex PCR, and TCRdb kept only the in-frame ones, dropping some. The table lists about 140,000 clones, around 85% of them singletons, with 4.1% in the top ten. The source is a man aged 35-49 years in good health and CMV-seropositive. The material sequenced was PBMCs.

This CDR3 reads CAVAAREGDTQYF. In DNA, the CDR3 is TGTGCCGTCGCGGCCCGGGAGGGTGATACGCAGTATTTT. The chain joins TRBV6-5 to TRBJ2-3; 8 nucleotides match TRBD2. V was clipped by 11 bases and J by 6 bases; unmatched bases: 10. CDR1 and CDR2 from the germline V gene are MNHEY and SVGAGI. The CDR3 is made up of 13 amino acids.